Shown below are 23 T cell receptor beta chains from a single sample sequenced in a study of blood T cell repertoires in COVID-19. Assay used: immunoSEQ multiplex PCR; TCRdb lists only in-frame clones, some missing. Of 200,000 to 300,000 clones listed, approximately 78% are singletons. The specimen was peripheral blood. The receptors shown here come from a woman aged 55 to 70 with active or convalescent COVID-19.

This clone was observed once. V usage is TRBV10-1 and J usage is TRBJ2-6, with D uncertain. The CDR3 runs 18 residues. CDR1 WNHNN and CDR2 SYGVQD come from the germline V gene (reference sequence). Trimming removed 0 bases from V and 3 bases from J, with 15 bases in between. The CDR3 sequence is CASSESRNPANGANVLTF. As DNA, the CDR3 is TGCGCCAGCAGTGAGTCGAGGAACCCTGCGAATGGGGCCAACGTCCTGACTTTC.

The chain employs TRBV4-3 and TRBJ1-1, with D possibly matching TRBD1 (6 bases). Germline assignment: CDR1 LGHNA and CDR2 YSLEER. This CDR3 comprises 15 residues. The ends were cut back, 1 base at V and 3 bases at J, with 12 bases in the middle. This chain's CDR3 is CASSQAAGADTEAFF. CDR3 in DNA: TGCGCCAGCAGCCAAGCGGCGGGGGCGGACACTGAAGCTTTCTTT.

The J gene is TRBJ2-3, the V gene TRBV7-9, with 9 bases matching TRBD2. Trimming took 1 base from V and 4 from J; bases not matched to a gene: 12. This CDR3 has 18 residues. Germline V CDR1 and CDR2: SEHNR, FQNEAQ (reference sequence). The CDR3 here is CASSLGLAGYGEPDTQYF. DNA of the CDR3: TGTGCCAGCAGCTTAGGGCTAGCGGGGTACGGAGAACCAGATACGCAGTATTTT.

In its sample, this clone was seen a few times. The chain uses TRBV4-1 and TRBJ2-7, with 8 bases lining up with TRBD2. CDR1 and CDR2 (germline): MGHRA, YSYEKL. J lost 6 bases, V lost 2 bases, and 3 bases had no gene match. The CDR3 extends over 13 amino acids. The CDR3 here is CASSQIAGTEQYF. The CDR3 coding sequence is TGCGCCAGCAGCCAAATAGCGGGGACCGAGCAGTACTTC.

The V gene is TRBV3-1 (or the pseudogene TRBV3-2), the J gene TRBJ1-5, with D hard to call. This CDR3 is built from 14 residues. Germline CDR1 LGHDT, CDR2 YNNKEL (reference sequence). V lost 3 bases to trimming and J lost 0 bases, with 6 bases between them. CDR3 bases: TGTGCCAGCAGCCAGTCAGATAGCAATCAGCCCCAGCATTTT. Residues: CASSQSDSNQPQHF.

This rearrangement joins TRBV6-5 to TRBJ1-2; possible D gene TRBD1, 5 bases. The CDR3 is 14 residues long. Germline loops: CDR1 MNHEY, CDR2 SVGAGI. V was cut by 4 bases and J by 4 bases, with 13 bases left in between. CDR3 amino acids: CASSSWGGSYGYTF. The CDR3 DNA reads TGTGCCAGCAGTTCGTGGGGGGGGAGCTATGGCTACACCTTC.

The V gene is TRBV6-5, the J gene TRBJ2-1; tentatively, D is TRBD2 (5 bases). Germline-derived CDR1 and CDR2 are MNHEY and SVGAGI. This CDR3 region has 12 residues. V was clipped by 2 bases and J by 7 bases, with 6 bases between them. Here the CDR3 reads CASSYRGNEQFF. For the CDR3, the DNA is TGTGCCAGCAGTTACCGGGGTAATGAGCAGTTCTTC.

The gene calls are TRBV2 and TRBJ1-4; 9 nucleotides agree with TRBD1. In germline, CDR1 is SNHLY, CDR2 FYNNEI. J was trimmed by 8 bases and V by 6 bases; bases with no gene match: 4. The CDR3 spans 13 residues. Here the CDR3 DNA reads TGTGCCAGCAGACAGGGGGCAGACGAAAAACTGTTTTTT. This encodes CASRQGADEKLFF.

This clone was recorded a few times. The rearrangement joins TRBV12-3 or TRBV12-4 to TRBJ1-1; D is perhaps TRBD1 (6 bases). Trimming removed 10 bases from V and 3 bases from J, with 15 bases in between. This CDR3 region has 13 residues. The CDR3 region is CATSQGLYTEAFF. The CDR3 nucleotides read TGTGCCACCAGCCAGGGGCTGTACACTGAAGCTTTCTTT.

This clone appeared a single time. This chain connects TRBV7-3 to TRBJ1-1; maybe TRBD1 (5 bases). V was trimmed by 5 bases and J by 4 bases, leaving 14 bases between them. Germline CDR1 SGHTA, CDR2 FQGTGA. The CDR3 covers 14 residues. The CDR3, as DNA: TGTGCCAGCAGCGCTACCGGGGGGGTCACTGAAGCTTTCTTT. Its translation: CASSATGGVTEAFF.

The CDR3 spells CASSLRGMGGYTF. The CDR3, as DNA: TGTGCCAGCTCCCTGAGGGGGATGGGTGGCTACACCTTC. The chain joins TRBV7-2 to TRBJ1-2, with D perhaps matching TRBD1 (6 bases). V lost 8 bases and J lost 7, with 17 bases in between. Per germline, CDR1 SGHTA and CDR2 FQGNSA. CDR3 length: 13 amino acids.

A single count supports this clone. The identical CDR3 is also encoded by other nucleotide sequences in the sample. The rearrangement uses TRBV6-5 and TRBJ1-1; weak D call: TRBD1 (5 bases). Germline V lookup: CDR1 MNHEY, CDR2 SVGAGI. The CDR3 sequence is 13 residues long. The V gene lost 5 bases and the J gene lost 2 bases, with 9 bases spanning the gap. The CDR3 is CASSPQGNTEAFF. Here the CDR3 DNA reads TGTGCCAGCAGTCCCCAGGGTAACACTGAAGCTTTCTTT.

The chain employs TRBV10-3 and TRBJ2-7; 9 bases map to TRBD1. This CDR3 has 15 residues. Germline V gene data show CDR1 as ENHRY and CDR2 as SYGVKD. V shed 2 bases and J 4 bases; nucleotides not matched to a gene: 6. CDR3 region: CAISEGGQGSYEQYF. DNA of the CDR3: TGTGCCATCAGTGAGGGGGGACAGGGATCGTACGAGCAGTACTTC.

The CDR3 coding sequence is TGTGCCAGCAGCAAAGAACCCACAGCCCTCTCCTACAATGAGCAGTTCTTC. Amino acids: CASSKEPTALSYNEQFF. The chain employs TRBV21-1 and TRBJ2-1; the table's D gene call, TRBD1, was not cross checked with the DNA. TRBV21-1 is reported as a pseudogene. CDR3 size: 17 residues.

The chain recombines TRBV7-3 with TRBJ1-2, with D possibly TRBD1 on 5 matching bases. The CDR3 sequence is 18 residues long. The germline V gene encodes CDR1 SGHTA and CDR2 FQGTGA. Trimming took 0 bases from V and 3 from J, leaving 20 bases between them. In DNA form, the CDR3 reads TGTGCCAGCAGCTTAACCCACCTATCAGGGCGTTTGGACTATGGCTACACCTTC. Protein product: CASSLTHLSGRLDYGYTF. The entire variable domain, with the rest obtained from reference TRBV7-3 and TRBJ1-2, is as follows: GAGVSQTPSNKVTEKGKYVELRCDPISGHTALYWYRQSLGQGPEFLIYFQGTGAADDSGLPNDRFFAVRPEGSVSTLKIQRTERGDSAVYLCASSLTHLSGRLDYGYTFGSGTRLTVV.

The chain combines TRBV6-5 with TRBJ2-3, with TRBD2 identical over 9 bases. V gave up 11 bases and J gave up 0 bases; unmatched junction bases: 6. Per germline, CDR1 MNHEY and CDR2 SVGAGI. The CDR3 is 14 residues long. The CDR3 nucleotides are TGTGCCGGGGCTAGCGGGGTTAGCACAGATACGCAGTATTTT. This sequence encodes CAGASGVSTDTQYF.

The chain carries TRBV6-1 and TRBJ1-3; D is perhaps TRBD1 (6 bases). V gave up 0 bases and J gave up 4 bases, with 10 bases separating them. The CDR3 loop spans 15 amino acids. CDR1 is MNHNS and CDR2 is SASEGT in the germline V gene. CDR3 sequence reads: CASSEAQGSGNTIYF. In nucleotides, the CDR3 is TGTGCCAGCAGTGAAGCTCAGGGGAGCGGAAACACCATATATTTT.

The chain combines TRBV6-2 or TRBV6-3 with TRBJ1-5, with D uncertain. The CDR3 runs to 15 residues. V lost 5 bases and J lost 3, with 14 bases in between. Germline-derived CDR1 and CDR2 are MNHEY and SVGEGT. CDR3: CASSVSAGNNQPQHF. The CDR3 region has the DNA TGTGCCAGCAGTGTCTCCGCCGGGAACAATCAGCCCCAGCATTTT.

As for this clone: Other nucleotide sequences from this sample produce the same CDR3. The chain is built from TRBV9 and TRBJ2-7; TRBD1 agrees at 7 bases. The germline V gene has CDR1 SGDLS and CDR2 YYNGEE. Trimming at V came to 3 bases and at J to 2 bases, leaving 2 bases not matched to a gene. The CDR3 length is 13 residues. The CDR3 region has the DNA TGTGCCAGCAGCGGACAGGGAGCCTACGAGCAGTACTTC. Its protein is CASSGQGAYEQYF.

The V gene is TRBV5-1, the J gene TRBJ1-2, with D uncertain. Trimming removed 7 bases at V and 8 bases at J, with 15 bases between. Germline CDR1 SGHRS, CDR2 YFSETQ. The CDR3 spans 12 residues. The CDR3 DNA reads as TGCGCCAGCCCAAAAGTCGCGGAAGGCTACACCTTC. Its translation is CASPKVAEGYTF.

This clone occurred once. The genes are TRBV6-5 and TRBJ1-1; maybe TRBD1 (5 bases). Looked up from germline, CDR1 is MNHEY and CDR2 is SVGAGI. V shed 7 bases and J shed 1 base, with 16 bases lying between them. The length of the CDR3 is 15 residues. The DNA for the CDR3 is TGTGCCAGCACCCCAACGGGGAGGGGGAACACTGAAGCTTTCTTT. Its protein is CASTPTGRGNTEAFF.

CDR3 bases: TGTGCCAGCAGCGCCCAGAGCGGGGGGGGCGTCGCGACCCAGTACTTC. Translation: CASSAQSGGGVATQYF. The gene calls are TRBV3-1 (or the pseudogene TRBV3-2) and TRBJ2-5; 10 positions agree with TRBD2. This CDR3 is 16 amino acids long. The trim removed 5 bases at V and 7 bases at J, leaving 13 bases unmatched. Germline values: CDR1 LGHDT, CDR2 YNNKEL (reference sequence).

This chain joins TRBV7-2 and TRBJ2-7; TRBD2 matches at 7 bases. The germline CDR1 and CDR2 sequences are SGHTA and FQGNSA. V was pared by 4 bases and J by 0 bases, with 6 bases of the junction left unmatched. This CDR3 spans 15 amino acids. CDR3 sequence (DNA): TGTGCCAGCAGCTATGGGGACTATAGCTCCTACGAGCAGTACTTC. Translated: CASSYGDYSSYEQYF.